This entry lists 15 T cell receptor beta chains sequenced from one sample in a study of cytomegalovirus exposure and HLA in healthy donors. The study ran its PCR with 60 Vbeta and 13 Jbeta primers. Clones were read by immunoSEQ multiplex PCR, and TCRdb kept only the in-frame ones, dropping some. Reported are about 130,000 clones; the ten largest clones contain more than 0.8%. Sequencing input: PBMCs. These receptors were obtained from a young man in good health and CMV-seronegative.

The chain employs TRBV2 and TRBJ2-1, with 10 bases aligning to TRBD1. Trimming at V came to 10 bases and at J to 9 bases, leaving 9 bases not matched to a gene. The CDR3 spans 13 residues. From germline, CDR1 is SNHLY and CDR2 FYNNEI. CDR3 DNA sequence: TGTGCCACCGCACCGGGACAGGGGAGTGAGCAGTTCTTC. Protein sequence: CATAPGQGSEQFF.

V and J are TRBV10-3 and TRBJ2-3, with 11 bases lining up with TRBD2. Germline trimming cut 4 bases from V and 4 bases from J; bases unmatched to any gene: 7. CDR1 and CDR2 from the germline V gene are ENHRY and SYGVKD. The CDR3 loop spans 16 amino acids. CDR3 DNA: TGTGCCATCAGTGGCTCTAGCGGGAGGTTCGCAGATACGCAGTATTTT. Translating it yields CAISGSSGRFADTQYF.

The CDR3 spells CASRIGNQRNYGYTF. The CDR3 DNA sequence: TGTGCCAGCCGAATAGGAAATCAGAGGAACTATGGCTACACCTTC. The V gene is TRBV27, the J gene TRBJ1-2, with D hard to call. Trimming removed 8 bases from V and 2 bases from J, with 18 bases in between. The CDR3 is 15 amino acids. Per germline, CDR1 MNHEY and CDR2 SMNVEV (reference sequence).

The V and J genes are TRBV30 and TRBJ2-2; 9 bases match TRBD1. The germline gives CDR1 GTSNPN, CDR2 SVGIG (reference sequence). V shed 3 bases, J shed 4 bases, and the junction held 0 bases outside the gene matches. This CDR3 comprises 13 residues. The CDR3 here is CAWRTGGTGELFF. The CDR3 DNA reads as TGTGCCTGGAGGACAGGGGGCACCGGGGAGCTGTTTTTT. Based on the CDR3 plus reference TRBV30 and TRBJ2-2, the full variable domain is SQTIHQWPATLVQPVGSPLSLECTVEGTSNPNLYWYRQAAGRGLQLLFYSVGIGQISSEVPQNLSASRPQDRQFILSSKKLLLSDSGFYLCAWRTGGTGELFFGEGSRLTVL.

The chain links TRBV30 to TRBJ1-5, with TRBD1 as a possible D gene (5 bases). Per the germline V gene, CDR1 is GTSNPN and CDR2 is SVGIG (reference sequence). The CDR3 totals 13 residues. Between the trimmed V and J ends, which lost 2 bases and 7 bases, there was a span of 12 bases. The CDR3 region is CAWSSREVQPQHF. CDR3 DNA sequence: TGTGCCTGGAGTTCCAGGGAGGTGCAGCCCCAGCATTTT.

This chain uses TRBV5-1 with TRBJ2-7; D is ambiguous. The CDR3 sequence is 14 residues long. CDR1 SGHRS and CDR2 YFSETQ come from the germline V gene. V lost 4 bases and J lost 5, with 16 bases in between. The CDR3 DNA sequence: TGCGCCAGCAGCGTAAGACCCCAGGCTGACGAGCAGTACTTC. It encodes CASSVRPQADEQYF.

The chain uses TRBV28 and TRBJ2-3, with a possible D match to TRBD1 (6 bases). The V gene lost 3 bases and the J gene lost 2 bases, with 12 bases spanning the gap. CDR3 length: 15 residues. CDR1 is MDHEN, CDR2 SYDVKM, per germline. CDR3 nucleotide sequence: TGTGCCAGCAGTTTCCGCGGACAGTACACAGATACGCAGTATTTT. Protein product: CASSFRGQYTDTQYF.

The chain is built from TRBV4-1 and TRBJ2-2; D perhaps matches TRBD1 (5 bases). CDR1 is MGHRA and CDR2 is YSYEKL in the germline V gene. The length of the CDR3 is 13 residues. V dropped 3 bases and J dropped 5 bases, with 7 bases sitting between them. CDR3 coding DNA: TGCGCCAGCAGCCAGTCAGGGACCGGGGAGCTGTTTTTT. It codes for CASSQSGTGELFF.

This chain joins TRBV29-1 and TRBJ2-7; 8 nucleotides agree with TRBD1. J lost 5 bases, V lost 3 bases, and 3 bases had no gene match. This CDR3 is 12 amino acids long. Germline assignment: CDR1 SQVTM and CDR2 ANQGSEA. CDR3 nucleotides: TGCAGCGTTGATGGACAGGGAGACGAGCAGTACTTC. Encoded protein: CSVDGQGDEQYF.

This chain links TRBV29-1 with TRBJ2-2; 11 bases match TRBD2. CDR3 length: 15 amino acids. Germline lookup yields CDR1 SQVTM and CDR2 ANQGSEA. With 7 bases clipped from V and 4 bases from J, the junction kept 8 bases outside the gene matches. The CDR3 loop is CSAHLSGGATGELFF. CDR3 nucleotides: TGCAGCGCCCACCTTAGCGGGGGGGCCACCGGGGAGCTGTTTTTT.

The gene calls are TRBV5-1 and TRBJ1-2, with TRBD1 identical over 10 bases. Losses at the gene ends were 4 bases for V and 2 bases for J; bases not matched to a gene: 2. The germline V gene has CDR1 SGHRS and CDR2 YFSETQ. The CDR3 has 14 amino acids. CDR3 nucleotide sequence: TGCGCCAGCAGCGCGGGACAGGGGAACTATGGCTACACCTTC. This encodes CASSAGQGNYGYTF.

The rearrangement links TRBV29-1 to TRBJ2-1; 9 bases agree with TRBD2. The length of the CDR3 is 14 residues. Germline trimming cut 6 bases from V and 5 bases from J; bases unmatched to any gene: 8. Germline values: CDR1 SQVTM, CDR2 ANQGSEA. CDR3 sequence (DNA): TGCAGCGTCCCTCTAGCGGGGAGCGACAATGAGCAGTTCTTC. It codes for CSVPLAGSDNEQFF.

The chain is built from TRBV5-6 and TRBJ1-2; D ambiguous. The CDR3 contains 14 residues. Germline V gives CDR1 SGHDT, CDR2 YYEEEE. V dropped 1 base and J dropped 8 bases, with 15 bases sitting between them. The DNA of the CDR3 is TGTGCCAGCAGCTTGTTGGTACCCGATGAGGGCTACACCTTC. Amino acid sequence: CASSLLVPDEGYTF.

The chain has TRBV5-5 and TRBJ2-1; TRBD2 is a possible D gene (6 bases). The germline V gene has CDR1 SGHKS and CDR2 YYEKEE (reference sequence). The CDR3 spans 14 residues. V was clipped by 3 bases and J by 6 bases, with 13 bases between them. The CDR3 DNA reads TGTGCCAGCAGCTGGGAATTGGGAGGCAATGAGCAGTTCTTC. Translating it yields CASSWELGGNEQFF.

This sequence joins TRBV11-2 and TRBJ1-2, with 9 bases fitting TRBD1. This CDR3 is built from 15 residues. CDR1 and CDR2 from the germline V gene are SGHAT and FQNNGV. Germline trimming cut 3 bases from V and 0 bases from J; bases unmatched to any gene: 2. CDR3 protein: CASSFGTGPNYGYTF. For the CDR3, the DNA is TGTGCCAGCAGCTTCGGGACAGGGCCTAACTATGGCTACACCTTC.